The present T cell receptor (beta chain) was sequenced within a study of PD-1 blockade in mismatch repair-deficient tumors. In regard to this clone: Its target is not known.

Time point denoted: approximately 10-day in vitro stimulation with candidate neoantigen peptide 6. All patients were mismatch repair deficient, assessed by either PCR or immunohistochemistry. A few pembrolizumab responders had their TCRs sequenced. Generated by immunoSEQ multiplex PCR, the TCRdb table keeps only in-frame clones and is missing some. This sample has about 15,000 clones; 85% to 90% occur once, and the top ten carry 4% to 5.5%. Findings and caveats of the study: Three of seven peptides expanded clones, giving 130 to 150 unique blood TCRs.

CDR1 is SNHLY and CDR2 is FYNNEI in the germline V gene. V was cut by 6 bases and J by 4 bases, with 18 bases left in between. The CDR3 runs to 15 residues. The sequence was collected from an adult with mismatch repair-deficient cancer. The specimen comprised cells cultured in vitro, sampled from a patient treated with pembrolizumab. The chain combines TRBV2 with TRBJ1-2; the D gene is possibly TRBD1 (5 bases). The CDR3 DNA reads TGTGCCAGCAGCCCAACCACAGGTTCAGGCTATGGCTACACCTTC. Its protein product is CASSPTTGSGYGYTF.